Following are 15 T cell receptor beta chains from one sample sequenced in a study of T cell repertoires in cytomegalovirus infection. TCRdb passed the reads through MiXCR, listing each CDR3 protein once. The sample consists of hundreds of thousands of distinct CDR3 sequences, roughly 31% of them appearing once. For these TCRs, the target antigens are not known. Sequenced here: cultured CD8+ T cells from PBMCs, sampled from culture after CMV antigen stimulation. These receptors came from a human donor in good health (CMV status not recorded). Some clones in this sample may be carry-over from other donors' samples.

This clonotype was seen more than once but under ten times. The chain couples TRBV27 to TRBJ1-2; D remains unclear. The CDR3 contains 13 residues. Per the germline V gene, CDR1 is MNHEY and CDR2 is SMNVEV (reference sequence). The V end lost 3 bases, the J end lost 6 bases, and 11 bases lay between the germline ends. The CDR3 DNA sequence: TGTGCCAGCAGTTTTGCAGGAGAGGATGGCTACACCTTC. Translated, it gives CASSFAGEDGYTF.

This clonotype qualifies as medium-sized (0.01 to 0.1%). The chain recombines TRBV28 with TRBJ2-3; perhaps TRBD2 as D (5 bases). V dropped 6 bases and J dropped 0 bases, with 13 bases sitting between them. The CDR3 runs 15 residues. CDR1 is MDHEN, CDR2 SYDVKM, per germline. CDR3: CASSLDLPSTDTQYF. The DNA of the CDR3 is TGTGCCAGCAGCCTGGACTTGCCTAGCACAGATACGCAGTATTTT.

The chain combines TRBV7-6 with TRBJ2-7, with unresolved D. The CDR3 covers 12 residues. Germline V gene data show CDR1 as SGHVS and CDR2 as FNYEAQ. V lost 1 base and J lost 6, with 7 bases in between. Here the CDR3 reads CASSLGKGEQYV. DNA of the CDR3: TGTGCCAGCAGCTTAGGCAAGGGCGAGCAGTACGTC.

V gene TRBV5-4 combines with J gene TRBJ1-2; D is unclear. Per the germline V gene, CDR1 is SGHNT and CDR2 is YYREEE (reference sequence). V lost 5 bases and J 0 bases, leaving 26 bases between the germline ends. The CDR3 length is 19 residues. CDR3 bases: TGTGCCAGCAGAAAGATTCCCGAGTATACGACTACTTCTAACTATGGCTACACCTTC. Translated: CASRKIPEYTTTSNYGYTF.

This clonotype showed up many times. The chain joins TRBV7-8 to TRBJ1-5; no clear D. Between the trimmed V and J ends, which lost 4 bases and 1 base, there was a span of 17 bases. The CDR3 loop spans 17 amino acids. Looked up from germline, CDR1 is SGHVS and CDR2 is FQNEAQ. As DNA, the CDR3 is TGTGCCAGCAGCTCCTGGACCGGGGAGGGAAGCAATCAGCCCCAGCATTTT. The encoded protein is CASSSWTGEGSNQPQHF.

The V and J genes are TRBV19 and TRBJ2-1, with TRBD2 matching 10 bases. This CDR3 spans 16 amino acids. Germline CDR1 and CDR2: LNHDA and SQIVND (reference sequence). J lost 8 bases, V lost 7 bases, and 14 bases had no gene match. The CDR3 spells CASKESGGAGHYEQFF. The CDR3 DNA reads TGTGCCAGTAAGGAGAGCGGGGGGGCCGGGCACTATGAGCAGTTCTTC.

As regards this clonotype: It may be a read error: a sequence one base away is much more abundant. The rearrangement uses TRBV11-2 and TRBJ2-1; 10 nucleotides line up with TRBD2. CDR1 and CDR2 (germline): SGHAT, FQNNGV. V trimming: 5 bases; J trimming: 6 bases; junction bases outside the gene matches: 10. The CDR3 is made up of 16 amino acids. The CDR3, as DNA: TGTGCCAGCAGCCATTCTCGAGCGGGGGGGCCCAATGAGCAGTTCTTC. It yields the protein CASSHSRAGGPNEQFF.

This clonotype was seen a handful of times. The rearrangement links TRBV10-2 to TRBJ2-3; 11 bases align to TRBD2. CDR3 length: 15 residues. V was pared by 4 bases and J by 2 bases, with 2 bases of the junction left unmatched. Germline V gene lookup returns CDR1 WSHSY and CDR2 SAAADI. CDR3 amino acids: CASSVAGGPTDTQYF. Here the CDR3 DNA reads TGCGCCAGCAGTGTAGCGGGGGGGCCCACAGATACGCAGTATTTT.

This clonotype was observed many times. The chain is built from TRBV12-3 or TRBV12-4 and TRBJ2-2, with 7 bases identical to TRBD1. The CDR3 is 14 amino acids. Losses at the gene ends were 3 bases for V and 3 bases for J; bases not matched to a gene: 1. In nucleotides, the CDR3 is TGTGCCAGCAGTTTGGGGACAGACACCGGGGAGCTGTTTTTT. Translating it yields CASSLGTDTGELFF.

The rearrangement links TRBV7-9 to TRBJ2-5; D is perhaps TRBD1 or TRBD2 (6 bases each). Germline lookup yields CDR1 SEHNR and CDR2 FQNEAQ (reference sequence). The CDR3 length is 15 residues. V lost 4 bases to trimming and J lost 5 bases, with 17 bases between them. CDR3: CASSSKGGMRETQYF. The CDR3, as DNA: TGTGCCAGCAGCTCAAAGGGGGGCATGCGGGAGACCCAGTACTTC.

This chain links TRBV28 with TRBJ2-1; D uncertain. The CDR3 runs 15 residues. Looked up from germline, CDR1 is MDHEN and CDR2 is SYDVKM. Trimming pared 8 bases from V and 0 bases from J, leaving 14 bases between. The CDR3 reads CASRSEPTSYNEQFF. The CDR3 nucleotides are TGTGCCAGCCGATCTGAACCGACCTCCTACAATGAGCAGTTCTTC.

The CDR3, as DNA: TGTGCCAGCGGTCGGGACAGGGCAAACGAGCAGTACTTC. It is translated as CASGRDRANEQYF. The J gene is TRBJ2-7, the V gene TRBV7-6; TRBD1 matches at 9 bases. The CDR3 has 13 amino acids. J lost 5 bases, V lost 8 bases, and 7 bases had no gene match. CDR1 SGHVS and CDR2 FNYEAQ come from the germline V gene.

The chain combines TRBV28 with TRBJ2-1; 8 bases match TRBD1. The germline V gene encodes CDR1 MDHEN and CDR2 SYDVKM. CDR3 length equals 17 residues. V lost 6 bases, J lost 1 base, and 11 bases stayed unmatched. Written as DNA, the CDR3 is TGTGCCAGCAGCGAAGGGTATCAGGGGGCTTCCTACAATGAGCAGTTCTTC. Amino acids: CASSEGYQGASYNEQFF. The variable domain in full, with the rest retrieved from reference TRBV28 and TRBJ2-1, is DVKVTQSSRYLVKRTGEKVFLECVQDMDHENMFWYRQDPGLGLRLIYFSYDVKMKEKGDIPEGYSVSREKKERFSLILESASTNQTSMYLCASSEGYQGASYNEQFFGPGTRLTVL.

There are many counts of this clonotype. This sequence joins TRBV11-3 and TRBJ2-5, with D possibly being TRBD1 (5 bases). Germline V gene data show CDR1 as SGHNT and CDR2 as YENEEA. The V end lost 5 bases, the J end lost 4 bases, and 8 bases lay between the germline ends. CDR3 size: 12 residues. The CDR3, as DNA: TGTGCCAGCAGCGCAGGGTCAGAGACCCAGTACTTC. Its translation: CASSAGSETQYF.

This clonotype was counted many times. The chain joins TRBV6-2 or TRBV6-3 to TRBJ2-2; tentatively, D is TRBD1 (5 bases). Trimming took off 5 bases at V and 2 bases at J, with 12 bases between the two ends. Germline CDR1 and CDR2: MNHEY and SVGEGT. The length of the CDR3 is 15 residues. CDR3 protein: CASSTGPLNTGELFF. Written as DNA, the CDR3 is TGTGCCAGCAGTACAGGTCCTCTAAACACCGGGGAGCTGTTTTTT.